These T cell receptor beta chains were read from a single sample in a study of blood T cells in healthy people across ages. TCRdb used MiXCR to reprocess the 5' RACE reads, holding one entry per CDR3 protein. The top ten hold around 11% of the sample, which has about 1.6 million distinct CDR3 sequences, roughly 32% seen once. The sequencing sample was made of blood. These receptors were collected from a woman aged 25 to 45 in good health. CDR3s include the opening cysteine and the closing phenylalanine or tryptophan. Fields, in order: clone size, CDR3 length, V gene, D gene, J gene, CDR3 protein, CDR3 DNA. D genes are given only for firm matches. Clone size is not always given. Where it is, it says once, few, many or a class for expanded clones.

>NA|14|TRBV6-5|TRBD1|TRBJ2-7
CASAMGTGGYEQYF
TGTGCCAGCGCCATGGGGACAGGGGGGTACGAGCAGTACTTC
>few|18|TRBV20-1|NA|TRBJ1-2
CSATSGGRGSIAHYGYTF
TGCAGTGCTACATCAGGTGGGCGGGGATCGATCGCTCACTATGGCTACACCTTC
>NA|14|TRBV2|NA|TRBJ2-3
CASTVAEITDTQYF
TGTGCCAGCACGGTGGCGGAAATCACAGATACGCAGTATTTT
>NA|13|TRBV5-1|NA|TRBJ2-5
CASSFGSVETQYF
TGCGCCAGCAGCTTCGGGTCAGTGGAGACCCAGTACTTC
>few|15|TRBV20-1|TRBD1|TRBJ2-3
CSAEAPGQAADTQYF
TGCAGTGCTGAAGCCCCGGGACAGGCAGCAGATACGCAGTATTTT
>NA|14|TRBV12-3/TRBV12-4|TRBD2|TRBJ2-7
CAGSLTGGYYEQYF
TGTGCCGGCAGTTTAACCGGGGGGTACTACGAGCAGTACTTC
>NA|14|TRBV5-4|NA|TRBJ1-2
CASSLDDLPLGYTF
TGTGCCAGCAGCTTGGACGACTTGCCCCTTGGCTACACCTTC
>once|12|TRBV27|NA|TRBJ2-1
CASSGAYNKQFF
TGTGCCAGCAGCGGGGCCTACAATAAGCAGTTCTTC
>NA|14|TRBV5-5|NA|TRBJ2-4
CASSSTTSGNIQYF
TGTGCCAGCAGCTCGACTACCAGTGGAAACATTCAGTACTTC
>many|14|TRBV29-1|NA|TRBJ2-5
CSVVAVGGSETQYF
TGCAGCGTTGTAGCGGTTGGAGGATCGGAGACCCAGTACTTC
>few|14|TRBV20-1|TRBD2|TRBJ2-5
CSATSGGYQETQYF
TGCAGTGCTACTAGCGGGGGGTACCAAGAGACCCAGTACTTC
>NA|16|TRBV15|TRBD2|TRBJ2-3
CATSTTSGVNTDTQYF
TGTGCCACCAGCACGACTAGCGGGGTAAACACAGATACGCAGTATTTT
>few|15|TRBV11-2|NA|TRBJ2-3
CASSLAWDSRDTQYF
TGTGCCAGCAGCTTAGCCTGGGACTCAAGGGATACGCAGTATTTT
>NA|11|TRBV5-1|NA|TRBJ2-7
CASSIGTQTYF
TGCGCCAGCAGCATCGGGACTCAGACGTACTTC
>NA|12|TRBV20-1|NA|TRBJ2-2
CSTQETEGELFF
TGCAGTACCCAGGAAACCGAGGGGGAGCTGTTTTTT
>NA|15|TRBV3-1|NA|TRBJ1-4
CASSQDGTHNEKLFF
TGTGCCAGCAGCCAAGATGGGACTCATAATGAAAAACTGTTTTTT
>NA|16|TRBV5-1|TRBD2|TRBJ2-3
CASSLVASGGTDTQYF
TGCGCCAGCAGCTTGGTTGCTAGCGGGGGCACAGATACGCAGTATTTT
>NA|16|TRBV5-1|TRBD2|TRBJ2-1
CASRPSGGASYNEQFF
TGCGCCAGCAGGCCGAGCGGGGGGGCGTCCTACAATGAGCAGTTCTTC
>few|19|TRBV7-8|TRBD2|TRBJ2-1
CASSSRGTSGDAFYNEQFF
TGTGCCAGCAGCTCGAGGGGGACTAGCGGCGATGCCTTCTACAATGAGCAGTTCTTC
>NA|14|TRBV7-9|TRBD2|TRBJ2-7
CASSLAAGGHEQYF
TGTGCCAGCAGCCTAGCAGCGGGGGGCCACGAGCAGTACTTC
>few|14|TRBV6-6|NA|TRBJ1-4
CASSLTGSNEKLFF
TGTGCCAGCAGCCTGACCGGGAGTAATGAAAAACTGTTTTTT
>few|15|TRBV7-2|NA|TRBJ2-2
CASSFSTGRTGELFF
TGTGCCAGCAGCTTTTCAACAGGGAGGACCGGGGAGCTGTTTTTT
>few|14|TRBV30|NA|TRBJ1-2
CAWSEGPIGRGYTF
TGTGCCTGGAGTGAAGGACCCATCGGGAGAGGCTACACCTTC
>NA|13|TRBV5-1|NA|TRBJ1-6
CASSLGARSPLHF
TGCGCCAGCAGCTTGGGTGCCCGTTCACCCCTCCACTTT
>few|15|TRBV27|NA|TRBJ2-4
CASLRDILAKNIQYF
TGTGCCAGCCTTAGGGATATTCTAGCCAAAAACATTCAGTACTTC
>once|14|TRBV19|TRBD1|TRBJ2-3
CASSQQGAVDTQYF
TGTGCCAGTAGTCAACAGGGGGCAGTAGATACGCAGTATTTT
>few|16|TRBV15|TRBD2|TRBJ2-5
CATSRGVLAKQETQYF
TGTGCCACCAGCAGGGGAGTACTAGCGAAGCAAGAGACCCAGTACTTC
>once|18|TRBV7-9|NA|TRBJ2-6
CASSLEAGVYSGANVLTF
TGTGCCAGCAGCTTAGAGGCCGGGGTATACTCTGGGGCCAACGTCCTGACTTTC
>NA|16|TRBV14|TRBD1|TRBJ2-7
CASSQGPRQGKYEQYF
TGTGCCAGCAGCCAAGGTCCGAGACAGGGGAAGTACGAGCAGTACTTC
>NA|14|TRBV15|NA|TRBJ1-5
CATSRDEAYQPQHF
TGTGCCACCAGCAGAGATGAGGCTTATCAGCCCCAGCATTTT
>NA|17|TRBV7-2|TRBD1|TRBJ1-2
CASSLAPGTGSNYGYTF
TGTGCCAGCAGCTTGGCACCCGGGACAGGCTCTAACTATGGCTACACCTTC
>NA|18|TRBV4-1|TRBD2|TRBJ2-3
CASSRRFSVQGGTDTQYF
TGCGCCAGCAGCCGGAGATTCAGCGTTCAGGGAGGGACAGATACGCAGTATTTT
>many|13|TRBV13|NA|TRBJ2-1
CASSPGLSNEQFF
TGTGCCAGCAGCCCAGGACTGAGCAATGAGCAGTTCTTC